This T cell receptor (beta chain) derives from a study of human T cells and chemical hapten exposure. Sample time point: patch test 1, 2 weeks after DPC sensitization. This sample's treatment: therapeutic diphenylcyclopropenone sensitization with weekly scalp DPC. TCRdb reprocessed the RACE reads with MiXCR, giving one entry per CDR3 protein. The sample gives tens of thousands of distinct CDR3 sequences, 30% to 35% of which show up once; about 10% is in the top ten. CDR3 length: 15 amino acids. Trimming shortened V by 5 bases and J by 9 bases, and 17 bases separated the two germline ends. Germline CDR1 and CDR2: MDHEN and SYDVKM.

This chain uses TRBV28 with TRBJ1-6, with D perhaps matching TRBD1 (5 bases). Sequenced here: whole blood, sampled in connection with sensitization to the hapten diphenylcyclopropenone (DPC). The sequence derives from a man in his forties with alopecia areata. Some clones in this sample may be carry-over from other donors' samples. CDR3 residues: CASSPQEGRGSPLHF. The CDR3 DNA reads TGTGCCAGCAGTCCCCAGGAGGGTAGGGGTTCACCCCTCCACTTT.